This T cell receptor (beta chain) appears in the sequencing data of a study of CD8+ T cells in alopecia areata. The table lists this clone with a count of one. RNA was extracted and reverse transcribed into cDNA as the sequencing template. TCRdb's copy holds only in-frame clones and misses some; the assay was immunoSEQ multiplex PCR. The repertoire holds some 150,000 clones, with roughly four fifths as singletons. Treatment in this sample: oral pan-JAK inhibitor, 5-10 mg twice daily. Looked up from germline, CDR1 is MNHEY and CDR2 is SVGAGI. Trimming cost V 0 bases and J 2 bases, with 11 bases left between them. This CDR3 spans 16 amino acids.

The TCR originated in a human donor with alopecia areata. This chain links TRBV6-5 with TRBJ1-3; D is undetermined. The sequencing used CD8+ T cells sorted from blood, collected at week 4, from a patient treated with tofacitinib. The CDR3: CASSYSWGEAGNTIYF. CDR3 DNA: TGTGCCAGCAGTTACTCGTGGGGTGAAGCTGGAAACACCATATATTTT.